The sample holds one count of the clone carrying this TCR beta chain. What it recognizes is unknown. This specimen belongs to a study of radiation and T cells in renal cell carcinoma. Findings and caveats of the study: Baseline intratumoral clonotype presence is unknown without pretreatment biopsies.

Regarding time point: blood 2 weeks post-SBRT. Treatment defined: 15 Gy SBRT to primary tumor, nephrectomy 4 weeks later. The V and J ends lost 1 base and 5 bases, in that order; junction bases with no gene match: 9. Germline assignment: CDR1 SGHDT and CDR2 YYEEEE. CDR3 length: 17 amino acids. The protocol was immunoSEQ multiplex PCR, while the TCRdb copy is restricted to in-frame clones and leaves out a portion. The sample includes over 60,000 clones, 80% to 90% seen only once; the top ten take 20% to 25%. The chain joins TRBV5-6 to TRBJ2-3; 11 bases agree with TRBD1. Specimen: blood, collected from a patient whose treatment included radiotherapy and nephrectomy. The receptor comes from a woman between 50 and 59 years old with renal cell carcinoma. CDR3 in DNA: TGTGCCAGCAGCTTGTTCGGACAGGGGGCGTCGGGAGATACGCAGTATTTT. Translation: CASSLFGQGASGDTQYF. The full variable domain, its missing parts supplied by reference TRBV5-6 and TRBJ2-3, is DAGVTQSPTHLIKTRGQQVTLRCSPKSGHDTVSWYQQALGQGPQFIFQYYEEEERQRGNFPDRFSGHQFPNYSSELNVNALLLGDSALYLCASSLFGQGASGDTQYFGPGTRLTVL.